This section outlines one TCR beta chain sequence together with its context. Trimming took 5 bases from V and 1 from J, leaving 15 bases between them. Germline CDR1 reads MNHEY; CDR2 reads SVGEGT. The CDR3 is 15 residues long. This sample is part of a study of human T cells and chemical hapten exposure. Across the whole study: Patients, predominantly female, presented with alopecia areata, totalis or universalis.

Documented time point: pre-sensitization, week 0. Treatment in this sample: therapeutic diphenylcyclopropenone sensitization with weekly scalp DPC. MiXCR, applied by TCRdb to the RACE reads, yields one record per CDR3 protein. The profile covers about 80,000 distinct CDR3 sequences, with around 15% appearing a single time and more than 3.5% taken by the ten largest. Here the sequenced sample was whole blood, taken in connection with sensitization to the hapten diphenylcyclopropenone (DPC). This chain uses TRBV6-2 or TRBV6-3 with TRBJ2-7; D perhaps matches TRBD2 (7 bases). The sequence came from a woman aged 50 to 65 with alopecia areata. Some clones in this sample may be carry-over from other donors' samples. CDR3: CASSTGGGRSYEQYF. CDR3 DNA: TGTGCCAGCAGTACGGGGGGCGGACGGTCCTACGAGCAGTACTTC.